The source of this T cell receptor beta chain is a study of breast tumors, draining lymph nodes, adjacent tissues. Broader study findings: Tumor TCR diversity was below lymph nodes but above nontumor tissue.

This clonotype was counted many times. Its antigen is unidentified. MiXCR, applied by TCRdb to the multiplex PCR reads, yields one record per CDR3 protein. The sample carries under 85,000 distinct CDR3 sequences, under 25% recorded once. Breast cancer patients provided tissue from their axillary draining lymph nodes. Trimming took 3 bases from V and 9 from J, leaving 12 bases between them. The V gene's germline CDR1 is SQVTM and CDR2 ANQGSEA. The CDR3 contains 12 residues. This clonotype originated in a female donor with breast cancer. Some clones in this sample may be carry-over from other donors' samples. The chain is built from TRBV29-1 and TRBJ2-1; the D gene is possibly TRBD1 (7 bases). Material: axillary lymph node tissue. CDR3 in DNA: TGCAGCGTTGAGGAGGGGGCGGCTGAGCAGTTCTTC. The encoded protein is CSVEEGAAEQFF.